These 23 T cell receptor beta chains originate from one sample sequenced in a study of OX40 agonist ivuxolimab in advanced cancers. Clones were read by immunoSEQ multiplex PCR, and TCRdb kept only the in-frame ones, dropping some. The sample lists more than 55,000 clones, about 89% seen once, with more than 13% in the top ten. The sample here was CD4+ or CD8+ T cells sorted from blood, taken in a trial of the OX40 agonist ivuxolimab. The receptors shown here come from an adult with an advanced solid tumor such as melanoma, head and neck, liver or kidney cancer.

This chain connects TRBV27 to TRBJ2-7; no definite D call. V gave up 2 bases and J gave up 9 bases, with 5 bases separating them. This CDR3 comprises 10 residues. Per germline, CDR1 MNHEY and CDR2 SMNVEV (reference sequence). Written as DNA, the CDR3 is TGTGCCAGCAGTTTAGTGACGCAGTACTTC. Protein sequence: CASSLVTQYF.

V usage is TRBV19 and J usage is TRBJ2-7; TRBD2 aligns across 13 bases. The J segment lost 6 bases and the V segment lost 5 bases, leaving 13 bases of the junction unmatched. The CDR3 spans 17 residues. In germline, CDR1 is LNHDA, CDR2 SQIVND (reference sequence). In DNA, the CDR3 is TGTGCCAGTAGTTTCGCTGTGGGGACTAGCGGGAAGATCGAGCAGTACTTC. Its translation is CASSFAVGTSGKIEQYF.

The J gene is TRBJ2-2, the V gene TRBV5-1; no clear D. Germline lookup yields CDR1 SGHRS and CDR2 YFSETQ. The CDR3 is made up of 15 amino acids. With 7 bases removed from V and 1 base from J, the gap between germline ends came to 14 bases. The CDR3 loop is CASSWVTGNTGELFF. The DNA for the CDR3 is TGCGCCAGCTCATGGGTCACGGGGAACACCGGGGAGCTGTTTTTT.

A single count supports this clone. The chain has TRBV6-1 and TRBJ1-4, with 9 bases matching TRBD1. Per germline, CDR1 MNHNS and CDR2 SASEGT. V lost 4 bases to trimming and J lost 5 bases; unmatched junction nucleotides: 5. This CDR3 comprises 15 residues. DNA of the CDR3: TGTGCCAGCAGTGCTCAACAGGGGGCAAATGAAAAACTGTTTTTT. Amino acids: CASSAQQGANEKLFF.

This chain joins TRBV7-2 and TRBJ1-1; 8 nucleotides agree with TRBD1. CDR1 is SGHTA and CDR2 is FQGNSA in the germline V gene. This CDR3 is built from 16 residues. The V gene end was trimmed by 7 bases and the J gene end by 0 bases; junction bases not matched to a gene: 10. The CDR3 sequence: CASNLGTGGVNTEAFF. As DNA, the CDR3 is TGTGCCAGCAACCTAGGTACAGGGGGAGTGAACACTGAAGCTTTCTTT.

As DNA, the CDR3 is TGTGCCAGCAGTACGCCGGGACAGGCGGCCTACGAGCAGTACTTC. Its protein product is CASSTPGQAAYEQYF. This chain joins TRBV28 and TRBJ2-5; 8 nucleotides line up with TRBD1. Near its end, the DNA agrees better with TRBJ2-7, so the J call may be wrong. Germline-derived CDR1 and CDR2 are MDHEN and SYDVKM. The CDR3 totals 15 residues.

This clone was seen once. V is TRBV7-2 and J is TRBJ1-5, with 9 bases that match TRBD1. The CDR3 extends over 14 amino acids. V trimming: 1 base; J trimming: 7 bases; junction bases outside the gene matches: 2. Germline-derived CDR1 and CDR2 are SGHTA and FQGNSA. The DNA of the CDR3 is TGTGCCAGCAGCTTAGTAGGACAGGGGCAGCCCCAGCATTTT. Protein sequence: CASSLVGQGQPQHF.

The chain joins TRBV29-1 to TRBJ2-6; 10 nucleotides agree with TRBD2. After removal of 6 bases from V and 4 bases from J, the junction contained 12 bases not matched to a gene. The CDR3 extends over 17 amino acids. The V gene's germline CDR1 is SQVTM and CDR2 ANQGSEA. CDR3 DNA: TGCAGCGTCCTACCGTTAGCGGGAGGATCGGGGGCCAACGTCCTGACTTTC. It codes for CSVLPLAGGSGANVLTF.

The chain combines TRBV12-5 with TRBJ1-2, with 7 bases that match TRBD1. V lost 1 base, J lost 9 bases, and 8 bases stayed unmatched. From germline, CDR1 is LGHNT and CDR2 FRNRAP. CDR3 length: 14 amino acids. The CDR3 spells CASGLGQGRLSYTF. The CDR3 coding sequence is TGTGCTAGTGGTTTGGGACAGGGCCGATTAAGCTACACCTTC.

The CDR3 sequence: CASSEQGKDTQYF. The CDR3 nucleotides are TGTGCCAGCAGTGAACAGGGGAAAGATACGCAGTATTTT. The chain links TRBV25-1 to TRBJ2-3, with D tentatively TRBD1 (6 bases). This CDR3 region has 13 residues. Trimming cost V 2 bases and J 5 bases, with 8 bases left between them. Germline loops: CDR1 MGHDK, CDR2 SYGVNS.

V is TRBV19 and J is TRBJ1-5; unclear D gene. Between the trimmed V and J ends, which lost 8 bases and 6 bases, there was a span of 14 bases. The CDR3 covers 13 residues. CDR1 LNHDA and CDR2 SQIVND come from the germline V gene (reference sequence). CDR3 nucleotide sequence: TGTGCCAGTGCCGAAGCCTTCAGTCAGCCCCAGCATTTT. Its translation is CASAEAFSQPQHF.

The chain carries TRBV2 and TRBJ2-1; the match to TRBD2 covers 8 bases. The length of the CDR3 is 15 residues. Trimming removed 7 bases from V and 3 bases from J; junction bases left unmatched: 8. Per germline, CDR1 SNHLY and CDR2 FYNNEI. CDR3 nucleotide sequence: TGTGCCAGCACTGGGGGACTAGGGAACTACAATGAGCAGTTCTTC. Amino acid sequence: CASTGGLGNYNEQFF.

The genes are TRBV6-5 and TRBJ1-1; 9 bases fit TRBD1. Germline loops: CDR1 MNHEY, CDR2 SVGAGI. This CDR3 contains 14 residues. Losses at the gene ends were 5 bases for V and 3 bases for J; bases not matched to a gene: 4. CDR3 DNA: TGTGCCAGCAGTCAGGGACAGGGCTACACTGAAGCTTTCTTT. Residues: CASSQGQGYTEAFF.

J is TRBJ2-7 and V is TRBV21-1; the DNA was not used to check the table's D call, TRBD1. TRBV21-1 is termed a pseudogene. This CDR3 spans 13 amino acids. The CDR3 nucleotides read TGTGCCAGCAGCAACCAGGGGGCCCACGAGCAGTACTTC. It is translated as CASSNQGAHEQYF.

This clone is a singleton in its sample. This chain joins TRBV2 and TRBJ2-3, with 8 bases fitting TRBD1. The germline V gene encodes CDR1 SNHLY and CDR2 FYNNEI. The CDR3 totals 11 residues. Trimming removed 6 bases from V and 11 bases from J; junction bases left unmatched: 4. The CDR3 coding sequence is TGTGCCAGCAGGCAGGGGACAGGGCAGTATTTT. This sequence encodes CASRQGTGQYF.

The rearrangement joins TRBV4-2 to TRBJ2-3, with a tentative D call TRBD2 (6 bases). Trimming cost V 1 base and J 1 base, with 9 bases left between them. The CDR3 loop spans 15 amino acids. CDR1 and CDR2 (germline): LGHNA, YNFKEQ. The CDR3 loop is CASSQGEAGTDTQYF. The CDR3 DNA follows: TGTGCCAGCAGCCAAGGGGAGGCCGGCACAGATACGCAGTATTTT.

The J gene is TRBJ2-7, the V gene TRBV14; 8 bases map to TRBD1. The length of the CDR3 is 15 residues. Germline loops: CDR1 SGHDN, CDR2 FVKESK. The V segment lost 4 bases and the J segment 5 bases; nucleotides outside the gene matches: 10. CDR3 amino acids: CASSPPGQGLNEQYF. DNA for the CDR3: TGTGCCAGCAGCCCGCCCGGACAGGGACTCAACGAGCAGTACTTC.

This clone turned up a few times. The CDR3 loop is CASSQQQGEDIQYF. CDR3 nucleotides: TGCGCCAGCAGCCAGCAACAGGGGGAGGACATTCAGTACTTC. The V and J genes are TRBV4-1 and TRBJ2-4, with TRBD1 identical over 8 bases. With 3 bases clipped from V and 8 bases from J, the junction kept 6 bases outside the gene matches. This CDR3 is 14 amino acids long. Germline lookup yields CDR1 MGHRA and CDR2 YSYEKL.

The chain combines TRBV7-9 with TRBJ1-6; D uncertain. This CDR3 has 13 residues. The V end was cut by 1 base, the J end by 10 bases, with 8 bases between. In germline, CDR1 is SEHNR, CDR2 FQNEAQ (reference sequence). The CDR3 sequence is CASSLGFSSPLHF. Written as DNA, the CDR3 is TGTGCCAGCAGCTTAGGGTTTAGCTCACCCCTCCACTTT.

This chain links TRBV7-2 with TRBJ2-7; no clear D gene. Germline V gene lookup returns CDR1 SGHTA and CDR2 FQGNSA. The CDR3 runs 11 residues. Trimming cost V 5 bases and J 4 bases, with 6 bases left between them. CDR3 amino acids: CASSPRYEQYF. Here the CDR3 DNA reads TGTGCCAGCAGCCCCAGATACGAGCAGTACTTC.

The CDR3 is CASSQDLGRGRGYTF. In DNA form, the CDR3 reads TGCGCCAGCAGCCAAGATCTAGGCAGGGGGCGAGGCTACACCTTC. The gene calls are TRBV4-3 and TRBJ1-2; 8 bases are shared with TRBD1. CDR1 and CDR2 from the germline V gene are LGHNA and YSLEER. The trim removed 0 bases at V and 8 bases at J, leaving 8 bases unmatched. This CDR3 comprises 15 residues.

The rearrangement links TRBV5-6 to TRBJ1-2; TRBD1 might be the D (6 bases). The CDR3 contains 12 residues. V lost 5 bases and J lost 7, with 12 bases in between. In germline, CDR1 is SGHDT, CDR2 YYEEEE. The CDR3 is CASSDRSAGYTF. CDR3 DNA: TGTGCCAGCAGTGACAGGTCGGCTGGCTACACCTTC.

This clone was recorded only once. V usage is TRBV30 and J usage is TRBJ2-7; possibly TRBD1 for D (6 bases). The germline V gene encodes CDR1 GTSNPN and CDR2 SVGIG (reference sequence). The CDR3 runs 14 residues. V was pared by 0 bases and J by 2 bases, with 11 bases between. This chain's CDR3 is CAWSVLGDTYEQYF. The DNA of the CDR3 is TGTGCCTGGAGTGTACTTGGGGACACCTACGAGCAGTACTTC.